These T cell receptor beta chains were read from a single sample in a study of blood T cell repertoires in COVID-19. Clones were sequenced by immunoSEQ multiplex PCR, and TCRdb holds only the in-frame ones, with some missing. The profile covers roughly 56,000 clones, with approximately 92% appearing a single time and around 4.3% taken by the ten largest. Sequencing input: peripheral blood. The receptors derive from a man between 45 and 60 years old with active COVID-19. Each CDR3 is given with its conserved first and last residue. The D gene is left open where the match is weak. Size is stated for part of the rows, as once, few or many counts, or as a class when the clone is expanded.

clone_size: once
v_call: TRBV5-4
d_call: TRBD1
j_call: TRBJ2-5
cdr3_nt: TGTGCCAGCAGCGTTCCCGGGACAGAAGAGACCCAGTACTTC
cdr3_aa: CASSVPGTEETQYF

clone_size: .
v_call: TRBV5-1
d_call: TRBD2
j_call: TRBJ2-1
cdr3_nt: TGCGCCAGCAGCTTGACTAGCGGGAGCTCCTACAATGAGCAGTTCTTC
cdr3_aa: CASSLTSGSSYNEQFF

clone_size: .
v_call: TRBV21-1
d_call: .
j_call: TRBJ1-5
cdr3_nt: TGTGCCAGCAGCAAAGACAGATTCAAGCCCCAGCATTTT
cdr3_aa: CASSKDRFKPQHF

clone_size: .
v_call: TRBV6-6
d_call: TRBD1
j_call: TRBJ1-4
cdr3_nt: TGTGCCAGCAGTCCTGCGGGGGGAGGGGGCATGGGAGAAAAACTGTTTTTT
cdr3_aa: CASSPAGGGGMGEKLFF

clone_size: .
v_call: TRBV18
d_call: TRBD1
j_call: TRBJ2-5
cdr3_nt: TGTGCCAGCTCACCCTTTACAGGGGGCAAGGGAGAGACCCAGTACTTC
cdr3_aa: CASSPFTGGKGETQYF

clone_size: .
v_call: TRBV5-4
d_call: TRBD1
j_call: TRBJ2-7
cdr3_nt: TGTGCCAGCAGCTTACCGGGACAGGGAACGAGCGAGCAGTACTTC
cdr3_aa: CASSLPGQGTSEQYF

clone_size: .
v_call: TRBV6-5
d_call: .
j_call: TRBJ2-5
cdr3_nt: TGTGCCAGCCGCCGAGCAGCGAAAGAGACCCAGTACTTC
cdr3_aa: CASRRAAKETQYF

clone_size: .
v_call: TRBV5-4
d_call: .
j_call: TRBJ1-5
cdr3_nt: TGTGCCAGCAGCTTTGGGCCAGGGGAGAATCAGCCCCAGCATTTT
cdr3_aa: CASSFGPGENQPQHF

clone_size: .
v_call: TRBV3-1/TRBV3-2
d_call: .
j_call: TRBJ2-1
cdr3_nt: TGTGCCAGCAGCCGCACCGGGGGGCCCTACAATGAGCAGTTCTTC
cdr3_aa: CASSRTGGPYNEQFF

clone_size: .
v_call: TRBV29-1
d_call: TRBD2
j_call: TRBJ2-1
cdr3_nt: TGCAGCGTAGGGGAGCGGGAGGGCCCTGGTGAGCAGTTCTTC
cdr3_aa: CSVGEREGPGEQFF

clone_size: once
v_call: TRBV10-3
d_call: .
j_call: TRBJ2-1
cdr3_nt: TGTGCCATCAGACATTCATTAACAGGGATTCACTCCTACAATGAGCAGTTCTTC
cdr3_aa: CAIRHSLTGIHSYNEQFF

clone_size: .
v_call: TRBV30
d_call: .
j_call: TRBJ1-5
cdr3_nt: TGTGCCTGGAGTGTTGGGAGAGGGGACTATCAGCCCCAGCATTTT
cdr3_aa: CAWSVGRGDYQPQHF

clone_size: few
v_call: TRBV4-1
d_call: .
j_call: TRBJ2-3
cdr3_nt: TGCGCCAGCAGCCAAGGTATTTCGACAGATACGCAGTATTTT
cdr3_aa: CASSQGISTDTQYF

clone_size: .
v_call: TRBV10-1
d_call: .
j_call: TRBJ2-3
cdr3_nt: TGCGCCAGCAGTGAGTCACCCGGGAGTACAGATACGCAGTATTTT
cdr3_aa: CASSESPGSTDTQYF

clone_size: .
v_call: TRBV9
d_call: TRBD1
j_call: TRBJ2-3
cdr3_nt: TGTGCCAGCAGGGGACAGGGTAGCACAGATACGCAGTATTTT
cdr3_aa: CASRGQGSTDTQYF

clone_size: .
v_call: TRBV19
d_call: TRBD2
j_call: TRBJ2-1
cdr3_nt: TGTGCCAGTAGTACGATACTAGCGGGAGGGAACAATGAGCAGTTCTTC
cdr3_aa: CASSTILAGGNNEQFF

clone_size: .
v_call: TRBV28
d_call: TRBD1
j_call: TRBJ1-2
cdr3_nt: TGTGCCAGCACCCGAGGGGGCTCCTATGGCTACACCTTC
cdr3_aa: CASTRGGSYGYTF

clone_size: .
v_call: TRBV4-1
d_call: TRBD1
j_call: TRBJ1-2
cdr3_nt: TGCGCCAGCAGCCAAACAGGGGACTGGGGCTACACCTTC
cdr3_aa: CASSQTGDWGYTF

clone_size: once
v_call: TRBV30
d_call: TRBD2
j_call: TRBJ2-3
cdr3_nt: TGTGCCTGGAGTGTCGGCTTAGCGGGGGTTATAGATACGCAGTATTTT
cdr3_aa: CAWSVGLAGVIDTQYF

clone_size: .
v_call: TRBV29-1
d_call: .
j_call: TRBJ2-3
cdr3_nt: TGCAGCGTCGGTGGGGCAGCCACAGATACGCAGTATTTT
cdr3_aa: CSVGGAATDTQYF

clone_size: .
v_call: TRBV5-1
d_call: TRBD2
j_call: TRBJ2-1
cdr3_nt: TGCGCCAGCAGCTTGGGACTAGCGGGAAGACTAGGTGAGCAGTTCTTC
cdr3_aa: CASSLGLAGRLGEQFF

clone_size: .
v_call: TRBV7-8
d_call: .
j_call: TRBJ2-7
cdr3_nt: TGTGCCAGCAGCTCCTTTTGGGTGACCACTAGCTCCTACGAGCAGTACTTC
cdr3_aa: CASSSFWVTTSSYEQYF

clone_size: .
v_call: TRBV24-1
d_call: .
j_call: TRBJ2-1
cdr3_nt: TGTGCCACCAGTGACTCTCGACTAGGTGCCTACAATGAGCAGTTCTTC
cdr3_aa: CATSDSRLGAYNEQFF

clone_size: .
v_call: TRBV2
d_call: TRBD1
j_call: TRBJ2-7
cdr3_nt: TGTGCCAGCATCTTAGACAGGGGGCGCTCCTACGAGCAGTACTTC
cdr3_aa: CASILDRGRSYEQYF

clone_size: .
v_call: TRBV5-4
d_call: .
j_call: TRBJ2-3
cdr3_nt: TGTGCCAGCAGTGAGGGAAACTCAGATACGCAGTATTTT
cdr3_aa: CASSEGNSDTQYF

clone_size: .
v_call: TRBV3-1/TRBV3-2
d_call: .
j_call: TRBJ1-2
cdr3_nt: TGTGCCAGCCGCGCCGGCAGGGGATCAAGTGGCTACACCTTC
cdr3_aa: CASRAGRGSSGYTF

clone_size: .
v_call: TRBV19
d_call: TRBD1
j_call: TRBJ2-2
cdr3_nt: TGTGCCAGTAAGTGGACAGGGAACACCGGGGAGCTGTTTTTT
cdr3_aa: CASKWTGNTGELFF

clone_size: .
v_call: TRBV4-3
d_call: .
j_call: TRBJ1-6
cdr3_nt: TGCGCCAGCAGCCAAGGGGGGCGCGACAATTCACCCCTCCACTTT
cdr3_aa: CASSQGGRDNSPLHF

clone_size: .
v_call: TRBV5-1
d_call: TRBD1
j_call: TRBJ2-3
cdr3_nt: TGCGCCAGCAGCGACCGGGACAGAGCTAGCACAGATACGCAGTATTTT
cdr3_aa: CASSDRDRASTDTQYF

clone_size: .
v_call: TRBV30
d_call: TRBD2
j_call: TRBJ2-3
cdr3_nt: TGTGCCTGGAGTTCACCCCTCAGCGGGGGGGGAAGCACAGATACGCAGTATTTT
cdr3_aa: CAWSSPLSGGGSTDTQYF

clone_size: .
v_call: TRBV15
d_call: TRBD2
j_call: TRBJ2-1
cdr3_nt: TGTGCCACCAGACTAGCGGGAGGGTTGAATGAGCAGTTCTTC
cdr3_aa: CATRLAGGLNEQFF

clone_size: .
v_call: TRBV27
d_call: .
j_call: TRBJ2-2
cdr3_nt: TGTGCCAGCAGTCCCCTGTCAGGGGCTCATGCCGGGGAGCTGTTTTTT
cdr3_aa: CASSPLSGAHAGELFF

clone_size: .
v_call: TRBV11-2
d_call: TRBD1
j_call: TRBJ2-2
cdr3_nt: TGTGCCAGCAGCACTCGGACAGGGGCGACGAACACCGGGGAGCTGTTTTTT
cdr3_aa: CASSTRTGATNTGELFF

clone_size: .
v_call: TRBV2
d_call: TRBD1
j_call: TRBJ1-2
cdr3_nt: TGTGCCAGCAGCTCGACAGGGACGATCAATGGCTACACCTTC
cdr3_aa: CASSSTGTINGYTF

clone_size: .
v_call: TRBV19
d_call: .
j_call: TRBJ1-2
cdr3_nt: TGTGCCAGTAGGATCCGGGGAGAGTTCGGCTACACCTTC
cdr3_aa: CASRIRGEFGYTF

clone_size: .
v_call: TRBV7-8
d_call: TRBD1
j_call: TRBJ1-6
cdr3_nt: TGTGCCAGCAGCTTAGCCCCGACAGGGAAGACCTATAATTCACCCCTCCACTTT
cdr3_aa: CASSLAPTGKTYNSPLHF

clone_size: .
v_call: TRBV24-1
d_call: TRBD2
j_call: TRBJ2-3
cdr3_nt: TGTGCCACCAATGCCGGGGGGGCAGATACGCAGTATTTT
cdr3_aa: CATNAGGADTQYF

clone_size: .
v_call: TRBV7-3
d_call: TRBD1
j_call: TRBJ2-2
cdr3_nt: TGTGCCAGCAGCCGAGGGACAGGGGGCACCGGGGAGCTGTTTTTT
cdr3_aa: CASSRGTGGTGELFF

clone_size: .
v_call: TRBV3-1/TRBV3-2
d_call: .
j_call: TRBJ2-3
cdr3_nt: TGTGCCAGCAGCCGCGTGTCAGATACGCAGTATTTT
cdr3_aa: CASSRVSDTQYF

clone_size: .
v_call: TRBV24-1
d_call: .
j_call: TRBJ1-1
cdr3_nt: TGTGCCACCAGTGAGGCGGGGACTGAAGCTTTCTTT
cdr3_aa: CATSEAGTEAFF

clone_size: .
v_call: TRBV5-1
d_call: .
j_call: TRBJ2-2
cdr3_nt: TGCGCCAGCAGCTTGGGACAGGGATCGGTAGCGGGAAGGGAGACCGGGGAGCTGTTTTTT
cdr3_aa: CASSLGQGSVAGRETGELFF

clone_size: .
v_call: TRBV9
d_call: TRBD1
j_call: TRBJ2-2
cdr3_nt: TGTGCCAGCAGCGAGGGACAGCACACCGGGGAGCTGTTTTTT
cdr3_aa: CASSEGQHTGELFF

clone_size: .
v_call: TRBV4-1
d_call: .
j_call: TRBJ2-1
cdr3_nt: TGCGCCAGCAGCCAAGATTCCCCGTATACTTACAATGAGCAGTTCTTC
cdr3_aa: CASSQDSPYTYNEQFF

clone_size: .
v_call: TRBV27
d_call: TRBD1
j_call: TRBJ2-6
cdr3_nt: TGTGCCAGCAGTGACACCGGGACAGGGGTCTCTGGGGCCAACGTCCTGACTTTC
cdr3_aa: CASSDTGTGVSGANVLTF

clone_size: once
v_call: TRBV5-8
d_call: .
j_call: TRBJ1-1
cdr3_nt: TGTGCCAGCAGCCTCCGGGCCAGGGTGAACACTGAAGCTTTCTTT
cdr3_aa: CASSLRARVNTEAFF

clone_size: .
v_call: TRBV4-1
d_call: TRBD1
j_call: TRBJ1-1
cdr3_nt: TGCGCCAGCAGCGGATCAGGGGGTGATACTGAAGCTTTCTTT
cdr3_aa: CASSGSGGDTEAFF

clone_size: few
v_call: TRBV7-3
d_call: .
j_call: TRBJ1-3
cdr3_nt: TGTGCCAGCAGCTTAAGCGGGGGGGCTGGAAACACCATATATTTT
cdr3_aa: CASSLSGGAGNTIYF